One and the same sample provided the 3 T cell receptor beta chains below, sequenced in a study of type 1 and type 2 diabetes patients. PCR was run on genomic DNA. A primer set of 30 forward and 13 reverse primers amplified the CDR3. TCRdb recomputed calls from the multiplex PCR reads with MiXCR, one row per CDR3 protein. The sample shows more than 250,000 distinct CDR3 sequences, more than 45% of them seen only once. Sequencing was done on a sample of peripheral blood mononuclear cells (PBMCs). All receptors derive from a man in his late teens or twenties with type 2 diabetes.

This clonotype was counted between two and nine times. This chain connects TRBV7-8 to TRBJ2-7; D perhaps matches TRBD2 (5 bases). Trimming removed 2 bases at V and 1 base at J, with 6 bases between. CDR1 and CDR2 (germline): SGHVS, FQNEAQ. The CDR3 loop spans 13 amino acids. The CDR3 here is CASSLRRSYEQYF. The CDR3 nucleotides read TGTGCCAGCAGCTTAAGGAGGTCCTACGAGCAGTACTTC. Filled out from reference TRBV7-8 and TRBJ2-7, the complete variable domain reads GAGVSQSPRYKVAKRGQDVALRCDPISGHVSLFWYQQALGQGPEFLTYFQNEAQLDKSGLPSDRFFAERPEGSVSTLKIQRTQQEDSAVYLCASSLRRSYEQYFGPGTRLTVT.

V usage is TRBV27 and J usage is TRBJ2-3; D possibly corresponds to TRBD1 (5 bases). The V gene's germline CDR1 is MNHEY and CDR2 SMNVEV (reference sequence). V lost 5 bases and J 6 bases, leaving 12 bases between the germline ends. This CDR3 contains 13 residues. CDR3 nucleotide sequence: TGTGCCAGCAGTGAAGACAGTCGGGATACGCAGTATTTT. It translates to CASSEDSRDTQYF.

This clonotype was counted a single time. This chain links TRBV20-1 with TRBJ2-5; D might be TRBD2 (6 bases). This CDR3 has 15 amino acids. Trimming left V 5 bases short and J 0 bases short, with 16 bases between. CDR1 and CDR2 (germline): DFQATT, SNEGSKA (reference sequence). The CDR3, as DNA: TGCAGTGCTCCAAACCCTAGCGCCTACCAAGAGACCCAGTACTTC. It is translated as CSAPNPSAYQETQYF.